These 25 T cell receptor beta chains were all obtained from the same sample, sequenced in a study of CD8 T cells in ankylosing spondylitis. TCRdb re-analysed the 5' RACE reads in MiXCR, keeping a single row per CDR3 protein. This sample carries approximately 200,000 distinct CDR3 sequences, around 13% of them seen once, and the ten largest clones take 15% to 20%. The sequenced sample was blood, either unsorted or a sorted T cell fraction (not recorded which). The receptors come from a male donor with ankylosing spondylitis or in good health (not recorded which).

There are a few counts of this clonotype. The V and J genes are TRBV27 and TRBJ2-3; TRBD2 might be the D (5 bases). There are 14 residues in the CDR3. V shed 5 bases and J shed 2 bases, with 11 bases lying between them. Germline-derived CDR1 and CDR2 are MNHEY and SMNVEV (reference sequence). CDR3 loop: CASSLGLDTDTQYF. As DNA, the CDR3 is TGTGCCAGCAGTCTCGGACTCGACACAGATACGCAGTATTTT.

The chain joins TRBV5-1 to TRBJ2-1, with 7 bases matching TRBD2. Germline V gene lookup returns CDR1 SGHRS and CDR2 YFSETQ. J lost 8 bases, V lost 4 bases, and 15 bases had no gene match. The CDR3 totals 16 residues. This CDR3 is CASSPASAGEADEQFF. The CDR3 DNA reads TGCGCCAGCAGCCCGGCGAGCGCGGGAGAGGCAGATGAGCAGTTCTTC.

This clonotype was recorded at least ten times. J is TRBJ1-2 and V is TRBV27; D unclear. The CDR3 runs 13 residues. The germline CDR1 and CDR2 sequences are MNHEY and SMNVEV (reference sequence). V dropped 6 bases and J dropped 4 bases, with 12 bases sitting between them. In DNA form, the CDR3 reads TGTGCCAGCAGCCCTGAGGGCCTCTATGGCTACACCTTC. Its protein is CASSPEGLYGYTF.

V is TRBV6-1 and J is TRBJ2-7; 10 nucleotides line up with TRBD2. CDR3 length: 16 amino acids. V lost 4 bases and J lost 2; bases outside the gene matches: 8. Germline CDR1 is MNHNS and CDR2 is SASEGT. The CDR3 here is CASSGILAGRTYEQYF. The CDR3 DNA reads TGTGCCAGCAGTGGAATACTAGCGGGACGTACCTACGAGCAGTACTTC.

The chain employs TRBV3-1 and TRBJ2-1; D possibly corresponds to TRBD2 (6 bases). Germline V gives CDR1 LGHDT, CDR2 YNNKEL (reference sequence). V dropped 5 bases and J dropped 0 bases, with 14 bases sitting between them. This CDR3 contains 16 residues. CDR3 amino acids: CASSARDSSSYNEQFF. The CDR3 DNA follows: TGTGCCAGCAGCGCTCGGGACTCGAGCTCCTACAATGAGCAGTTCTTC.

The chain uses TRBV5-5 and TRBJ1-5; D is unclear. V lost 1 base to trimming and J lost 0 bases, with 5 bases between them. CDR1 is SGHKS and CDR2 is YYEKEE in the germline V gene (reference sequence). The CDR3 consists of 14 residues. The CDR3 reads CASSLYGSNQPQHF. The CDR3 DNA reads as TGTGCCAGCAGCTTGTACGGTAGCAATCAGCCCCAGCATTTT.

The chain is built from TRBV10-3 and TRBJ1-1; D is ambiguous. V dropped 8 bases and J dropped 5 bases, with 12 bases sitting between them. This CDR3 contains 12 residues. CDR1 is ENHRY, CDR2 SYGVKD, per germline. CDR3: CAIQKDETEAFF. CDR3 DNA sequence: TGTGCCATCCAAAAGGACGAGACTGAAGCTTTCTTT.

This chain connects TRBV7-9 to TRBJ2-5, with a tentative D call TRBD1 (5 bases). This CDR3 is 17 amino acids long. Germline V gene sequence: CDR1 SEHNR, CDR2 FQNEAQ (reference sequence). Trimming removed 5 bases from V and 1 base from J, with 20 bases in between. In DNA form, the CDR3 reads TGTGCCAGCAGCCCACCAAACACAGGATATAGCCAAGAGACCCAGTACTTC. This encodes CASSPPNTGYSQETQYF.

The genes are TRBV5-1 and TRBJ2-7, with D possibly matching TRBD2 (5 bases). V lost 5 bases, J lost 2 bases, and 17 bases lay in between. The CDR3 has 15 amino acids. The germline gives CDR1 SGHRS, CDR2 YFSETQ. The CDR3 spells CASSPDSTAAYEQYF. The CDR3 DNA reads TGCGCCAGCAGTCCGGACTCTACCGCCGCCTACGAGCAGTACTTC.

The DNA for the CDR3 is TGCGCCAGCAGCTTGACGGTACAGGGGGCGAATGAGCAGTTCTTC. Protein: CASSLTVQGANEQFF. The rearrangement joins TRBV5-1 to TRBJ2-1; TRBD1 matches 9 bases. The CDR3 contains 15 residues. CDR1 and CDR2 from the germline V gene are SGHRS and YFSETQ. V shed 1 base and J 7 bases; nucleotides not matched to a gene: 6.

V gene TRBV20-1 combines with J gene TRBJ2-7; D ambiguous. The CDR3 sequence is 13 residues long. V lost 6 bases and J 5 bases, leaving 17 bases between the germline ends. Germline CDR1 is DFQATT and CDR2 is SNEGSKA (reference sequence). CDR3 amino acids: CSALPLRRNEQYF. In DNA, the CDR3 is TGCAGTGCCCTACCTCTCCGGCGTAACGAGCAGTACTTC.

This clonotype was seen a few times. The gene calls are TRBV13 and TRBJ2-7; D is possibly TRBD1 (6 bases). Germline V gene sequence: CDR1 PRHDT, CDR2 FYEKMQ (reference sequence). Trimming took off 5 bases at V and 2 bases at J, with 10 bases between the two ends. There are 13 residues in the CDR3. The CDR3 spells CASSKGGAYEQYF. CDR3 DNA: TGTGCCAGCAGCAAAGGGGGAGCCTACGAGCAGTACTTC. Combining the CDR3 with reference TRBV13 and TRBJ2-7 gives the whole variable domain AAGVIQSPRHLIKEKRETATLKCYPIPRHDTVYWYQQGPGQDPQFLISFYEKMQSDKGSIPDRFSAQQFSDYHSELNMSSLELGDSALYFCASSKGGAYEQYFGPGTRLTVT.

The chain joins TRBV13 to TRBJ1-1; D is unclear. The V end was cut by 3 bases, the J end by 5 bases, with 13 bases between. The CDR3 totals 14 residues. Germline-derived CDR1 and CDR2 are PRHDT and FYEKMQ (reference sequence). CDR3 sequence (DNA): TGTGCCAGCAGCTTCGGGCCAACGGGTACTGAAGCTTTCTTT. It encodes CASSFGPTGTEAFF.

The chain uses TRBV10-3 and TRBJ2-3, with a weak D call TRBD2 (5 bases). This CDR3 spans 15 amino acids. From germline, CDR1 is ENHRY and CDR2 SYGVKD. Trimming shortened V by 3 bases and J by 6 bases, and 16 bases separated the two germline ends. The CDR3 region is CAISDDGQDLDTQYF. CDR3 DNA sequence: TGTGCCATCAGTGACGACGGGCAGGACTTGGATACGCAGTATTTT.

V and J are TRBV2 and TRBJ2-1; the match to TRBD2 covers 8 bases. V dropped 7 bases and J dropped 0; count of bases not matched to a gene: 5. The V gene's germline CDR1 is SNHLY and CDR2 FYNNEI. CDR3 length: 15 residues. CDR3 in amino acids: CASKGGRSSYNEQFF. CDR3 nucleotide sequence: TGTGCCAGCAAGGGCGGGAGGAGCTCCTACAATGAGCAGTTCTTC.

This clonotype was recorded a few times. The V gene is TRBV10-3, the J gene TRBJ2-5; 7 bases are shared with TRBD1. The CDR3 runs 15 residues. In germline, CDR1 is ENHRY, CDR2 SYGVKD. Trimming at V came to 4 bases and at J to 4 bases, leaving 9 bases not matched to a gene. The CDR3 spells CAISVGDSSRETQYF. As DNA, the CDR3 is TGTGCCATCAGTGTAGGGGACAGCTCCCGAGAGACCCAGTACTTC.

There are a few counts of this clonotype. The chain joins TRBV2 to TRBJ2-1, with a tentative D call TRBD2 (6 bases). CDR1 and CDR2 from the germline V gene are SNHLY and FYNNEI. The V end lost 7 bases, the J end lost 7 bases, and 11 bases lay between the germline ends. The CDR3 consists of 12 residues. The CDR3 DNA reads as TGTGCCAGCACGGGAGAAGGGAATGAGCAGTTCTTC. Protein product: CASTGEGNEQFF.

This clonotype was seen only a few times. The chain carries TRBV30 and TRBJ1-1; D is uncertain. CDR3 length: 12 residues. V was cut by 2 bases and J by 0 bases, with 4 bases left in between. The germline V gene encodes CDR1 GTSNPN and CDR2 SVGIG (reference sequence). CDR3 region: CAWSSMNTEAFF. CDR3 in DNA: TGTGCCTGGAGTAGTATGAACACTGAAGCTTTCTTT.

V is TRBV12-3 or TRBV12-4 and J is TRBJ2-1, with 8 bases identical to TRBD2. The CDR3 contains 13 residues. V shed 7 bases, J shed 4 bases, and the junction held 3 bases outside the gene matches. CDR3 bases: TGTGCCAGCACACTAGCGGAATACAATGAGCAGTTCTTC. This gives the protein CASTLAEYNEQFF.

The genes are TRBV6-1 and TRBJ2-2, with D hard to call. V lost 5 bases and J lost 4, with 8 bases in between. Germline CDR1 and CDR2: MNHNS and SASEGT. CDR3 length equals 13 residues. For the CDR3, the DNA is TGTGCCAGCAGTCCCCAACTCACCGGGGAGCTGTTTTTT. Translation: CASSPQLTGELFF.

V usage is TRBV7-2 and J usage is TRBJ2-3; 7 bases agree with TRBD1. The CDR3 length is 16 residues. Germline V gene sequence: CDR1 SGHTA, CDR2 FQGNSA. V shed 5 bases and J 4 bases; nucleotides not matched to a gene: 12. DNA for the CDR3: TGTGCCAGCAGCCCCCAAGGTCAGGGGGTGTCAGATACGCAGTATTTT. Protein: CASSPQGQGVSDTQYF. Full variable domain (missing parts from reference TRBV7-2 and TRBJ2-3): GAGVSQSPSNKVTEKGKDVELRCDPISGHTALYWYRQSLGQGLEFLIYFQGNSAPDKSGLPSDRFSAERTGGSVSTLTIQRTQQEDSAVYLCASSPQGQGVSDTQYFGPGTRLTVL.

This clonotype was counted many times. The chain links TRBV2 to TRBJ2-1, with 9 bases identical to TRBD2. V was pared by 3 bases and J by 8 bases, with 11 bases of the junction left unmatched. The CDR3 totals 16 residues. The germline gives CDR1 SNHLY, CDR2 FYNNEI. The CDR3 DNA reads TGTGCCAGCAGTGAGGGGCTAGCGGGAACTAGGGATGAGCAGTTCTTC. Its protein is CASSEGLAGTRDEQFF.

The genes are TRBV29-1 and TRBJ2-1, with a weak D call TRBD2 (6 bases). The CDR3 length is 18 residues. Trimming removed 0 bases at V and 2 bases at J, with 20 bases between. Looked up from germline, CDR1 is SQVTM and CDR2 is ANQGSEA. DNA of the CDR3: TGCAGCGTTGAAGATCTAGGAGGGAGGATTAAAACCTACAATGAGCAGTTCTTC. Protein: CSVEDLGGRIKTYNEQFF.

The rearrangement links TRBV7-8 to TRBJ2-3, with D perhaps matching TRBD2 (6 bases). The germline CDR1 and CDR2 sequences are SGHVS and FQNEAQ. The CDR3 has 16 residues. V lost 5 bases to trimming and J lost 1 base, with 16 bases between them. The CDR3 nucleotides read TGTGCCAGCAGCCTCGGCCGGGGCGGGGGCACAGATACGCAGTATTTT. Encoded protein: CASSLGRGGGTDTQYF. The full variable domain, completed using reference TRBV7-8 and TRBJ2-3, is GAGVSQSPRYKVAKRGQDVALRCDPISGHVSLFWYQQALGQGPEFLTYFQNEAQLDKSGLPSDRFFAERPEGSVSTLKIQRTQQEDSAVYLCASSLGRGGGTDTQYFGPGTRLTVL.

The chain carries TRBV7-9 and TRBJ2-3; D call uncertain. Germline V lookup: CDR1 SEHNR, CDR2 FQNEAQ (reference sequence). CDR3 length: 13 residues. Between the trimmed V and J ends, which lost 6 bases and 6 bases, there was a span of 13 bases. The CDR3 region is CASSPYLGDTQYF. The CDR3 DNA is TGTGCCAGCAGTCCCTACCTAGGGGATACGCAGTATTTT.